Below are 23 T cell receptor beta chains sequenced from a single sample in a study of spatial heterogeneity in lung cancer. Regarding time point: sample taken at primary tumor resection. The study sequenced unsorted whole RNA from tumor, nontumor lung or frozen PBMC. One entry per CDR3 protein, called by TCRdb with MiXCR from the 5' RACE reads. The sample contains more than 30,000 distinct CDR3 sequences, 5.8% of which appear only once. Here the sequenced sample was PBMCs, taken at surgery. The receptors were sampled from a male donor with early-stage non-small cell lung cancer.

This clonotype was detected ten times or more. The chain recombines TRBV5-1 with TRBJ2-3; perhaps TRBD2 as D (5 bases). There are 16 residues in the CDR3. Germline V gives CDR1 SGHRS, CDR2 YFSETQ. V lost 3 bases, J lost 4 bases, and 18 bases lay in between. The CDR3: CASSSYSPRRADTQYF. DNA of the CDR3: TGCGCCAGCAGCTCATATAGTCCAAGGCGGGCAGATACGCAGTATTTT. Based on the CDR3 plus reference TRBV5-1 and TRBJ2-3, the full variable domain is KAGVTQTPRYLIKTRGQQVTLSCSPISGHRSVSWYQQTPGQGLQFLFEYFSETQRNKGNFPGRFSGRQFSNSRSEMNVSTLELGDSALYLCASSSYSPRRADTQYFGPGTRLTVL.

This clonotype was seen repeatedly, ten times or more. J is TRBJ2-7 and V is TRBV20-1, with unresolved D. The CDR3 contains 13 residues. Germline V gives CDR1 DFQATT, CDR2 SNEGSKA (reference sequence). Deletions cut 1 base from V and 4 bases from J, with 11 bases between. CDR3: CSARVPGFYEQYF. The CDR3 nucleotides read TGCAGTGCTAGAGTCCCAGGTTTTTACGAGCAGTACTTC.

The rearrangement joins TRBV28 to TRBJ1-3, with D unresolved. The CDR3 totals 16 residues. The germline CDR1 and CDR2 sequences are MDHEN and SYDVKM. The V and J ends lost 5 bases and 0 bases respectively, with 14 bases between them. For the CDR3, the DNA is TGTGCCAGCAGTCCCACGGCGGGGAGCTCTGGAAACACCATATATTTT. This sequence encodes CASSPTAGSSGNTIYF.

The J gene is TRBJ2-5, the V gene TRBV5-4, with 8 nucleotides matching TRBD2. Germline CDR1 is SGHNT and CDR2 is YYREEE (reference sequence). The CDR3 sequence is 14 residues long. The V and J ends lost 0 bases and 5 bases, in that order; junction bases with no gene match: 3. DNA of the CDR3: TGTGCCAGCAGCTTGGAAGCGGGGGTGGAGACCCAGTACTTC. Residues: CASSLEAGVETQYF. Based on the CDR3 plus reference TRBV5-4 and TRBJ2-5, the full variable domain is ETGVTQSPTHLIKTRGQQVTLRCSSQSGHNTVSWYQQALGQGPQFIFQYYREEENGRGNFPPRFSGLQFPNYSSELNVNALELDDSALYLCASSLEAGVETQYFGPGTRLLVL.

The CDR3 region is CAISVTGDPEKLFF. The CDR3 nucleotides read TGTGCCATCAGTGTAACAGGGGACCCTGAAAAACTGTTTTTT. The V gene is TRBV10-3, the J gene TRBJ1-4; TRBD1 aligns across 7 bases. The V gene end was trimmed by 4 bases and the J gene end by 7 bases; junction bases not matched to a gene: 6. CDR3 length: 14 amino acids. Germline loops: CDR1 ENHRY, CDR2 SYGVKD.

The rearrangement links TRBV6-1 to TRBJ1-1; a possible D gene is TRBD1 (6 bases). This CDR3 spans 11 amino acids. Per the germline V gene, CDR1 is MNHNS and CDR2 is SASEGT. The germline V and J ends were trimmed by 8 bases and 10 bases, with 14 bases remaining between them. DNA for the CDR3: TGTGCCAGCCACCAGGGGAGGGGAGCTTTCTTT. Amino acids: CASHQGRGAFF.

There are a few counts of this clonotype. CDR3 bases: TGCGCCAGCAGCCCGGGACAGGTAACAGATACGCAGTATTTT. It is translated as CASSPGQVTDTQYF. The chain couples TRBV5-1 to TRBJ2-3; the match to TRBD1 covers 8 bases. The V gene's germline CDR1 is SGHRS and CDR2 YFSETQ. The CDR3 has 14 amino acids. The V gene end was trimmed by 4 bases and the J gene end by 3 bases; junction bases not matched to a gene: 4. Together with reference TRBV5-1 and TRBJ2-3, the CDR3 gives the full variable domain: KAGVTQTPRYLIKTRGQQVTLSCSPISGHRSVSWYQQTPGQGLQFLFEYFSETQRNKGNFPGRFSGRQFSNSRSEMNVSTLELGDSALYLCASSPGQVTDTQYFGPGTRLTVL.

The chain links TRBV14 to TRBJ2-7, with D uncertain. The germline V gene encodes CDR1 SGHDN and CDR2 FVKESK. V was clipped by 2 bases and J by 0 bases, with 8 bases between them. The CDR3 covers 14 residues. The CDR3 DNA follows: TGTGCCAGCAGCCAAATATGGAGCTCCTACGAGCAGTACTTC. Encoded protein: CASSQIWSSYEQYF.

This clonotype was counted a few times. J is TRBJ2-1 and V is TRBV5-1; the match to TRBD2 covers 10 bases. CDR1 is SGHRS and CDR2 is YFSETQ in the germline V gene. CDR3 length: 15 amino acids. V trimming: 2 bases; J trimming: 2 bases; junction bases outside the gene matches: 1. The CDR3, as DNA: TGCGCCAGCAGCTTAAGCGGGGGGGCCTACAATGAGCAGTTCTTC. Translation: CASSLSGGAYNEQFF.

In its sample, this clonotype was seen many times. The V call is TRBV10-1, the J call TRBJ2-5; tentatively, D is TRBD1 (5 bases). V lost 4 bases and J lost 5, with 17 bases in between. Germline V lookup: CDR1 WNHNN, CDR2 SYGVQD (reference sequence). There are 15 residues in the CDR3. The CDR3 sequence is CASSAGLSGRETQYF. CDR3 sequence (DNA): TGCGCCAGCAGTGCAGGGTTGTCTGGTCGGGAGACCCAGTACTTC.

This clonotype was recorded at least ten times. The chain employs TRBV20-1 and TRBJ1-5; 7 positions agree with TRBD1. This CDR3 is 15 amino acids long. With 5 bases clipped from V and 4 bases from J, the junction kept 11 bases outside the gene matches. CDR1 is DFQATT, CDR2 SNEGSKA, per germline (reference sequence). The CDR3 spells CSAYGQVGPNQPQHF. DNA of the CDR3: TGCAGTGCTTACGGACAGGTCGGGCCAAATCAGCCCCAGCATTTT.

The sample holds many counts of this clonotype. J is TRBJ2-3 and V is TRBV2, with D perhaps TRBD2 (6 bases). The CDR3 totals 15 residues. CDR1 is SNHLY and CDR2 is FYNNEI in the germline V gene. Between the trimmed V and J ends, which lost 6 bases and 1 base, there was a span of 14 bases. Here the CDR3 DNA reads TGTGCCAGCAGACTAGCTGGAAGCCGCACAGATACGCAGTATTTT. This translates into CASRLAGSRTDTQYF.

In this sample, this clonotype turned up many times. The chain has TRBV19 and TRBJ1-4; D remains unclear. V lost 2 bases to trimming and J lost 6 bases, with 7 bases between them. Germline V gene sequence: CDR1 LNHDA, CDR2 SQIVND (reference sequence). The CDR3 is 13 amino acids. The CDR3 region has the DNA TGTGCCAGTAGTATATCGGAAGATGAAAAACTGTTTTTT. The encoded protein is CASSISEDEKLFF.

The CDR3 DNA reads as TGTGCCAGCAGCTTAATTGCAGGAAACACCATATATTTT. Translating it yields CASSLIAGNTIYF. The chain couples TRBV7-3 to TRBJ1-3; no reliable D call. V lost 1 base and J 4 bases, leaving 5 bases between the germline ends. This CDR3 comprises 13 residues. Germline V gene data show CDR1 as SGHTA and CDR2 as FQGTGA.

This clonotype appeared many times. The chain has TRBV2 and TRBJ1-1; 7 bases line up with TRBD1. Germline V gives CDR1 SNHLY, CDR2 FYNNEI. Trimming at V came to 5 bases and at J to 10 bases, leaving 7 bases not matched to a gene. The CDR3 has 12 residues. CDR3 residues: CASSLQGLGAFF. The CDR3 region has the DNA TGTGCCAGCAGTCTACAGGGGCTTGGAGCTTTCTTT.

This clonotype appeared many times. The J gene is TRBJ1-5, the V gene TRBV7-2; D perhaps matches TRBD1 (6 bases). CDR1 SGHTA and CDR2 FQGNSA come from the germline V gene. The CDR3 is 14 amino acids. V shed 4 bases and J shed 4 bases, with 11 bases lying between them. The CDR3, as DNA: TGTGCCAGCAGCTCCGGGGGACAAAATCAGCCCCAGCATTTT. Translation gives CASSSGGQNQPQHF.

At least ten counts were recorded for this clonotype. The rearrangement joins TRBV20-1 to TRBJ2-1, with 10 positions matching TRBD2. This CDR3 is built from 17 residues. CDR1 and CDR2 (germline): DFQATT, SNEGSKA (reference sequence). The V gene end was trimmed by 2 bases and the J gene end by 4 bases; junction bases not matched to a gene: 11. CDR3 protein: CSARPPTTSGAYNEQFF. The CDR3 DNA reads TGCAGTGCTAGACCCCCCACTACTAGCGGGGCTTACAATGAGCAGTTCTTC.

This chain connects TRBV29-1 to TRBJ2-7, with 8 bases aligning to TRBD1. CDR1 and CDR2 (germline): SQVTM, ANQGSEA. This CDR3 is built from 13 residues. Unmatched junction bases numbered 6, after V lost 4 bases and J lost 4 bases. The CDR3 DNA follows: TGCAGCGTTGCAGGGGGCTTCAGGTACGAGCAGTACTTC. Residues: CSVAGGFRYEQYF.

This clonotype was detected many times. One junction end disagrees with the germline gene, perhaps due to a read error. The rearrangement uses TRBV7-9 and TRBJ1-5; D not resolved. The germline V gene encodes CDR1 SEHNR and CDR2 FQNEAQ (reference sequence). This CDR3 spans 12 amino acids. CDR3 protein: CASSLGFQPQHF. The CDR3 DNA reads TGTGCCAGCAGCCTAGGGTTTCAGCCACAGCATTTT.

There are many counts of this clonotype. The J gene is TRBJ1-1, the V gene TRBV28, with a tentative D call TRBD1 (6 bases). With 2 bases removed from V and 7 bases from J, the gap between germline ends came to 23 bases. This CDR3 region has 17 residues. CDR1 and CDR2 (germline): MDHEN, SYDVKM. CDR3 in DNA: TGTGCCAGCAGTTTACCAACCCCGGCAGGGGCCGCCCGTGAAGCTTTCTTT. Encoded protein: CASSLPTPAGAAREAFF. Supplemented by reference TRBV28 and TRBJ1-1, the full variable domain reads DVKVTQSSRYLVKRTGEKVFLECVQDMDHENMFWYRQDPGLGLRLIYFSYDVKMKEKGDIPEGYSVSREKKERFSLILESASTNQTSMYLCASSLPTPAGAAREAFFGQGTRLTVV.

A word on this clonotype: A single base separates this from a much larger clone, so it may be a read error. The rearrangement joins TRBV10-3 to TRBJ2-3, with D possibly being TRBD1 or TRBD2 (5 bases each). This CDR3 spans 15 amino acids. Germline V gene lookup returns CDR1 ENHRY and CDR2 SYGVKD. CDR3 region: CAISDWDEASDTHYF. The CDR3 region has the DNA TGTGCCATCAGTGACTGGGACGAGGCTTCAGATACGCATTATTTT.

This clonotype has a count of ten or more. The chain links TRBV18 to TRBJ1-2; D gene unclear. Germline loops: CDR1 KGHSH, CDR2 LQKENI. The V end was cut by 1 base, the J end by 3 bases, with 6 bases between. There are 13 residues in the CDR3. The CDR3 DNA reads TGTGCCAGCTCACCACAGGATGACTATGGCTACACCTTC. The encoded protein is CASSPQDDYGYTF.

This clonotype was counted many times. This sequence joins TRBV5-1 and TRBJ1-6, with D hard to call. V was shortened by 6 bases and J by 0 bases, with 10 bases between the two germline ends. Looked up from germline, CDR1 is SGHRS and CDR2 is YFSETQ. This CDR3 spans 15 amino acids. CDR3: CASTDGSSYNSPLHF. In DNA, the CDR3 is TGCGCCAGCACCGACGGGAGCTCCTATAATTCACCCCTCCACTTT.